Reported below is one T cell receptor beta chain. The antigen is undetermined. V trimming: 4 bases; J trimming: 7 bases; junction bases outside the gene matches: 12. The CDR3 length is 15 residues. CDR1 is SGDLS, CDR2 YYNGEE, per germline. Donors, without exception, were Caucasian adults residing in Nashville, Tennessee. Only in-frame clones appear in the TCRdb table, and some are missing; sequencing was by immunoSEQ multiplex PCR. The sample lists 230,000 or so clones, 50% to 80% seen once, with 11% in the top ten. The source of the sample is a study of shared clonotypes between healthy human individuals. Study-level results: The four-donor shared clonotypes exceeded non-shared clonotypes in generation probability, with non-shared ones scoring lower.

The rearrangement uses TRBV9 and TRBJ2-7; 9 bases agree with TRBD2. This clonotype was obtained from a man younger than 40 in good health. The sequenced sample consisted of memory CD4+ T cells sorted from blood. Subset defined: CD45RA-negative fraction. The CDR3 sequence is CASSPELGLASEQYF. The CDR3, as DNA: TGTGCCAGCAGCCCTGAGTTGGGACTAGCAAGTGAGCAGTACTTC.